This T cell receptor beta chain was captured by sequencing in a study of OX40 agonist ivuxolimab in advanced cancers. Overall study: Patients were given ivuxolimab, an antibody that agonizes OX40 (CD134). Of the patients, three showed partial responses, one with hepatocellular carcinoma and two with cutaneous melanoma.

This clone has only one observation. Profiled with immunoSEQ multiplex PCR; TCRdb holds only in-frame clones, not every one. The data contain 85,000 to 100,000 clones, 85% of them seen just once; the ten biggest clones take up around 0.2%. With 5 bases clipped from V and 4 bases from J, the junction kept 8 bases outside the gene matches. Germline-derived CDR1 and CDR2 are SGHTA and FQGNSA. The CDR3 totals 17 residues. Sequencing used CD4+ or CD8+ T cells sorted from blood, obtained in a trial of the OX40 agonist ivuxolimab. The rearrangement uses TRBV7-2 and TRBJ2-2, with 12 bases aligning to TRBD1. The sequence derives from an adult with an advanced solid tumor such as melanoma, head and neck, liver or kidney cancer. This CDR3 is CASSDRDRGLGTGELFF. CDR3 DNA: TGTGCCAGCAGCGACCGGGACAGGGGGCTCGGCACCGGGGAGCTGTTTTTT.